This T cell receptor (beta chain) was obtained from a study of blood T cell repertoires in COVID-19. Study information: Both acute and convalescent COVID-19 samples were obtained from the United States, Italy and Spain.

Germline V gives CDR1 SGHRS, CDR2 YFSETQ. Trimming removed 7 bases from V and 5 bases from J; junction bases left unmatched: 14. The CDR3 sequence is 15 residues long. Original handling: Scientists estimated how many nucleated cells there were by amplifying reference gene primers. Repertoires were generated with immunoSEQ multiplex PCR, while TCRdb's copy carries only in-frame clones and drops some. Clone size and the V and J calls come from that table; the DNA yielded D and trimming. The table has approximately 140,000 clones, 88% seen once. This receptor was obtained from a man in his fifties with active or convalescent COVID-19. The J gene is TRBJ2-5, the V gene TRBV5-1; 7 nucleotides agree with TRBD1. The sequencing sample was made of peripheral blood. DNA of the CDR3: TGCGCCAGCGAGGTTACAGGGGCTAAAACCGAGACCCAGTACTTC. Translation gives CASEVTGAKTETQYF. Together with reference TRBV5-1 and TRBJ2-5, the CDR3 gives the full variable domain: KAGVTQTPRYLIKTRGQQVTLSCSPISGHRSVSWYQQTPGQGLQFLFEYFSETQRNKGNFPGRFSGRQFSNSRSEMNVSTLELGDSALYLCASEVTGAKTETQYFGPGTRLLVL.